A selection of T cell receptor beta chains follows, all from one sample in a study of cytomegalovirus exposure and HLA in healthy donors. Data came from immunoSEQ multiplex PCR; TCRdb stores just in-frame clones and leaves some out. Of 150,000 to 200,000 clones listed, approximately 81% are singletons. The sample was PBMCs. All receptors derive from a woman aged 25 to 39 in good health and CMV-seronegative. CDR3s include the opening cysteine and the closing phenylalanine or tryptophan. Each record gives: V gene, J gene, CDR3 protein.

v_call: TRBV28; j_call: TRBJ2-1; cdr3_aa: CASSTIASYNEQFF
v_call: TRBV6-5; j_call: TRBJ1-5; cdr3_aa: CASGPGGGNQPQHF
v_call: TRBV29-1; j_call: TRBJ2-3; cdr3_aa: CSVANRTGLGTDTQYF
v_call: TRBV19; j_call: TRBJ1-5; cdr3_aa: CASSIVAAGGQPQHF
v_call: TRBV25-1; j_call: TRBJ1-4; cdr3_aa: CASSKGQGVFEKLFF
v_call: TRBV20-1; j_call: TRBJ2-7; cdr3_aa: CSAGGGGEQYF
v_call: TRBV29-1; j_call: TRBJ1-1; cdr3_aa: CSVEPDRTLNTEAFF
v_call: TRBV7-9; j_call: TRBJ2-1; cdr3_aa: CASSFEGGEAYNEQFF
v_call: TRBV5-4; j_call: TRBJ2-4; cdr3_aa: CASSVGGPGNIQYF
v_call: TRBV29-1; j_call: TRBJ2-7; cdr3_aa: CSVQGSYEQYF
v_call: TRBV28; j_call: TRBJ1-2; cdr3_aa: CASTTGFNYGYTF
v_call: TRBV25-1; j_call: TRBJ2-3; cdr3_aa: CASSVRGGASDTQYF
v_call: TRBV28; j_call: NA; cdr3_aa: CASSDSTLYEQYF
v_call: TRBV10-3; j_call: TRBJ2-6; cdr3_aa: CAISDPGQGAPGANVLTF
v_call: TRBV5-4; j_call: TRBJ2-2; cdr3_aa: CASSPSGGAPGELFF
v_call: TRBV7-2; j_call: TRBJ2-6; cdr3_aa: CASSWTLSGANVLTF
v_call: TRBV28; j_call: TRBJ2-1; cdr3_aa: CASSLIGQGDNEQFF
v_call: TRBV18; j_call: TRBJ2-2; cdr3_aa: CASSPTSIWTGYRSTGELFF
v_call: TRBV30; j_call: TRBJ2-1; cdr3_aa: CAWSEDSGDSYNEQFF
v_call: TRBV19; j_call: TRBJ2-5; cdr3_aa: CASSIAGTGWGPETQYF
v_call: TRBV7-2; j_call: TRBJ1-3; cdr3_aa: CASSLDRLSGNTIYF
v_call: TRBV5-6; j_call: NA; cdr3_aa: CASSLLSGKRYYEQYF
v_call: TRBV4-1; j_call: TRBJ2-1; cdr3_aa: CASSLYLAGVYNEQFF
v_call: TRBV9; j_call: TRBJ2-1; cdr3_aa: CASSGRQGGNEQFF
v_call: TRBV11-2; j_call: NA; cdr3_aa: CASSQPPGGHHEQYF
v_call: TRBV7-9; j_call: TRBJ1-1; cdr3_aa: CASSLDSRGPEAFF
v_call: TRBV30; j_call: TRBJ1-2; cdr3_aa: CAWDGKGNGYTF
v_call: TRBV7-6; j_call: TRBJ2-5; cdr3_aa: CASSFSGGGETQYF
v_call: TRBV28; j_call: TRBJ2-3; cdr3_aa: CASSSPGWSGGGKGDTQYF
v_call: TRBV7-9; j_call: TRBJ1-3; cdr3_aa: CASSLQGGGGTIYF
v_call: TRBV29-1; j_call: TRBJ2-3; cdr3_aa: CSVGGRVTDTQYF
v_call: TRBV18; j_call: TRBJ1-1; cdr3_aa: CASSPSRTEPCF
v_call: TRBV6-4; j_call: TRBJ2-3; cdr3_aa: CASSQQGSQADTQYF
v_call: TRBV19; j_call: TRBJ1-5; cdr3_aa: CASRGQGNSNQPQHF
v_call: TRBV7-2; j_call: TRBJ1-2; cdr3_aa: CASSALQGATGGYTF
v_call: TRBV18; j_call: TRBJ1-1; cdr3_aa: CASSPPASVSNTEAFF
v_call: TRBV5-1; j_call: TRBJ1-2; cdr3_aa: CASSLQGEEGDGYTF
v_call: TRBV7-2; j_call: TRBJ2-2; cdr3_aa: CASISGGANTGELFF